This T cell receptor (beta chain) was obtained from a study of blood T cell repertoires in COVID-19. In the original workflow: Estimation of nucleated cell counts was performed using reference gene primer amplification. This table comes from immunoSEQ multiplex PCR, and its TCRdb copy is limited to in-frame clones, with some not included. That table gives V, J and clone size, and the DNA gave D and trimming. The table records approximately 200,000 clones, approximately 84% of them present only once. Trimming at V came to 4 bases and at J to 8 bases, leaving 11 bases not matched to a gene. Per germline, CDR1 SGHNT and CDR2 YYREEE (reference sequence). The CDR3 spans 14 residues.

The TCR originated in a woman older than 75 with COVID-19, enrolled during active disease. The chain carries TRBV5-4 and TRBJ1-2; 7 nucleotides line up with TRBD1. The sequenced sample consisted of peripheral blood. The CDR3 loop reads CASSPGQTSSGYTF. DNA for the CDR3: TGTGCCAGCAGCCCGGGACAGACTTCCTCGGGCTACACCTTC.